This is a list of T cell receptor beta chains from one sample in a study of identical twins. One entry per CDR3 protein, called by TCRdb with MiXCR from the 5' RACE reads. The sample carries fewer than 550,000 distinct CDR3 sequences, 15% recorded once. This same sample was also part of a study on yellow fever vaccine responses in identical twins.

The sample taken for sequencing was CD4+ T cells sorted from blood. The receptors derive from a woman younger than 35 in good health. The CDR3 runs from the conserved cysteine through the conserved F or W. The D gene is left open where the match is weak. A clone size is listed for some rows: how often the clone was seen (once, few, many), or a class if it is expanded.

D gene,clone size,J gene,V gene,CDR3 DNA,CDR3 protein
TRBD1,few,TRBJ1-1,TRBV18,TGTGCCAGCTCACGAAACGACGTGACAGGGATGAACACTGAAGCTTTCTTT,CASSRNDVTGMNTEAFF
.,.,TRBJ2-1,TRBV24-1,TGTGCCACCAGTGAGGGGTTTGCAGGGTCCCATGAGCAGTTCTTC,CATSEGFAGSHEQFF
.,.,TRBJ2-7,TRBV3-1,TGTGCCAGCAGCCAAGGACGGACCACGGGGGAGCAGTACTTC,CASSQGRTTGEQYF
.,.,TRBJ2-1,TRBV7-6,TGTGCCAGCAGCTTAGCGGTAGCGGCCTACACTGAGCAGTTCTTC,CASSLAVAAYTEQFF
.,few,TRBJ1-2,TRBV7-2,TGTGCCAGCAGCTTTGCCAACAAGGATGGCTACACCTTC,CASSFANKDGYTF
TRBD2,.,TRBJ2-1,TRBV29-1,TGCAGCGGGAGGGGTGGGGCTAGCGGGAACGATGAGCAGTTCTTC,CSGRGGASGNDEQFF
.,few,TRBJ2-1,TRBV15,TGTGCCACCAGCAGATTCCTTACCCCGGAGAAGTTCTTC,CATSRFLTPEKFF
.,many,TRBJ2-7,TRBV12-3/TRBV12-4,TGTGCCAGCAGTTTAAAAGGCGGAAACTACGAGCAGTACTTC,CASSLKGGNYEQYF
TRBD2,.,TRBJ2-3,TRBV7-6,TGTGCCAGCAGCCAAACCCGGACTAGCGGTCCAGATACGCAGTATTTT,CASSQTRTSGPDTQYF
.,few,TRBJ2-5,TRBV3-1,TGTGCCAGCAGCCTCCCCCAGGGTTTGGAGACCCAGTACTTC,CASSLPQGLETQYF
TRBD2,few,TRBJ2-1,TRBV20-1,TGCAGTGCTAGTCTAACTAGCGGGACCCCCGTGGAGTTCTTC,CSASLTSGTPVEFF
TRBD2,.,TRBJ2-1,TRBV7-8,TGTGCCAGCAGCTTAGAAGTAGCGGGAGCACGAGTCAATGAGCAGTTCTTC,CASSLEVAGARVNEQFF
TRBD1,.,TRBJ2-7,TRBV29-1,TGCAGCGTTGTGGACAGGGCACCCTACGAGCAGTACTTC,CSVVDRAPYEQYF
.,.,TRBJ2-3,TRBV10-2,TGCGCCAGCAGCGTTCCCAGCACAGATACGCAGTATTTT,CASSVPSTDTQYF
TRBD1,few,TRBJ1-1,TRBV28,TGTGCCAGCAGACCTCATGGACAGGGTGGCACTGAAGCTTTCTTT,CASRPHGQGGTEAFF
TRBD1,.,TRBJ1-5,TRBV7-2,TGTGCCAGCAGCTTACGACAGGGGGATCAGCCCCAGCATTTT,CASSLRQGDQPQHF
.,.,TRBJ2-5,TRBV20-1,TGCAGTGCTCCGATAAGCATTTCAAAGGGGTACCAAGAGACCCAGTACTTC,CSAPISISKGYQETQYF
.,few,TRBJ2-2,TRBV4-1,TGCGCCAGCAGCCAACTTTGGACTGGATCGAACACCGGGGAGCTGTTTTTT,CASSQLWTGSNTGELFF